Below, 18 T cell receptor beta chains from the same sample are listed, as sequenced in a study of blood T cell repertoires in COVID-19. Sequenced by immunoSEQ multiplex PCR; TCRdb stores in-frame clones only, minus some. The sample holds some 130,000 clones; around four fifths are singletons and the top ten take around 9.9%. What was sequenced was peripheral blood. The source is a man aged 55 to 70 who had recovered from COVID-19.

This clone was seen only once. The CDR3 sequence: CASSPTGDNYGYTF. The CDR3 DNA is TGTGCCAGCAGCCCGACAGGGGATAACTATGGCTACACCTTC. V gene TRBV7-2 combines with J gene TRBJ1-2, with 8 bases lining up with TRBD1. Trimming at V came to 5 bases and at J to 1 base, leaving 3 bases not matched to a gene. Germline V CDR1 and CDR2: SGHTA, FQGNSA. The length of the CDR3 is 14 residues. The full variable domain, completed using reference TRBV7-2 and TRBJ1-2, is GAGVSQSPSNKVTEKGKDVELRCDPISGHTALYWYRQSLGQGLEFLIYFQGNSAPDKSGLPSDRFSAERTGGSVSTLTIQRTQQEDSAVYLCASSPTGDNYGYTFGSGTRLTVV.

The chain has TRBV7-9 and TRBJ2-3; D perhaps matches TRBD1 (6 bases). V lost 5 bases to trimming and J lost 6 bases, with 9 bases between them. The germline V gene has CDR1 SEHNR and CDR2 FQNEAQ (reference sequence). The CDR3 is 12 residues long. CDR3 protein: CASSPRGDTQYF. CDR3 coding DNA: TGTGCCAGCAGCCCGAGGGGGGATACGCAGTATTTT. The full variable domain, rest sourced from reference TRBV7-9 and TRBJ2-3, is DTGVSQNPRHKITKRGQNVTFRCDPISEHNRLYWYRQTLGQGPEFLTYFQNEAQLEKSRLLSDRFSAERPKGSFSTLEIQRTEQGDSAMYLCASSPRGDTQYFGPGTRLTVL.

The chain links TRBV28 to TRBJ2-5; 7 positions match TRBD1. The length of the CDR3 is 13 residues. J lost 5 bases, V lost 5 bases, and 5 bases had no gene match. Looked up from germline, CDR1 is MDHEN and CDR2 is SYDVKM. The CDR3 sequence is CASSLGQPETQYF. The CDR3 DNA is TGTGCCAGCAGTCTGGGACAGCCCGAGACCCAGTACTTC.

This clone was counted a single time. The CDR3 DNA reads as TGTGCCAGCAGCCGGACTAGCGGGGGGGCTGAGACCCAGTACTTC. Translating gives CASSRTSGGAETQYF. V usage is TRBV6-2 or TRBV6-3 and J usage is TRBJ2-5; 15 bases line up with TRBD2. There are 15 residues in the CDR3. Germline trimming cut 6 bases from V and 5 bases from J; bases unmatched to any gene: 4. CDR1 is MNHEY and CDR2 is SVGEGT in the germline V gene.

The gene calls are TRBV10-3 and TRBJ1-2; the match to TRBD1 covers 7 bases. Germline CDR1 is ENHRY and CDR2 is SYGVKD. The CDR3 is made up of 16 amino acids. Losses at the gene ends were 6 bases for V and 5 bases for J; bases not matched to a gene: 15. The CDR3 region is CAISQHPLGTDYGYTF. As DNA, the CDR3 is TGTGCCATCAGCCAGCACCCCTTAGGGACAGATTATGGCTACACCTTC.

The gene calls are TRBV5-4 and TRBJ2-7; D is possibly TRBD2 (6 bases). V was shortened by 0 bases and J by 9 bases, with 13 bases between the two germline ends. CDR1 and CDR2 from the germline V gene are SGHNT and YYREEE (reference sequence). The CDR3 is 13 residues long. The CDR3 region has the DNA TGTGCCAGCAGCTTGGCGACCAGGGAGGTGCAGTACTTC. Amino acid sequence: CASSLATREVQYF.

This chain connects TRBV13 to TRBJ2-5; D possibly corresponds to TRBD2 (5 bases). V was clipped by 5 bases and J by 1 base, with 11 bases between them. The CDR3 length is 14 residues. Germline-derived CDR1 and CDR2 are PRHDT and FYEKMQ (reference sequence). The CDR3 bases are TGTGCCAGCAGCCCCCGGACTTCCCAAGAGACCCAGTACTTC. Protein: CASSPRTSQETQYF.

The chain combines TRBV11-2 with TRBJ2-5; D not certain. The CDR3 contains 14 residues. The ends were cut back, 1 base at V and 0 bases at J, with 6 bases in the middle. Germline loops: CDR1 SGHAT, CDR2 FQNNGV. DNA for the CDR3: TGTGCCAGCAGCTTAGTATCTAACCAAGAGACCCAGTACTTC. Encoded protein: CASSLVSNQETQYF.

V usage is TRBV9 and J usage is TRBJ2-3; TRBD2 matches 8 bases. Germline CDR1 and CDR2: SGDLS and YYNGEE. V lost 4 bases, J lost 0 bases, and 7 bases stayed unmatched. The CDR3 loop spans 16 amino acids. CDR3 nucleotides: TGTGCCAGCAGCACCCGGGGGGGGCTAAGCACAGATACGCAGTATTTT. Amino acid sequence: CASSTRGGLSTDTQYF. Full variable domain (missing parts from reference TRBV9 and TRBJ2-3): DSGVTQTPKHLITATGQRVTLRCSPRSGDLSVYWYQQSLDQGLQFLIQYYNGEERAKGNILERFSAQQFPDLHSELNLSSLELGDSALYFCASSTRGGLSTDTQYFGPGTRLTVL.

The chain has TRBV24-1 and TRBJ2-7; weak D call: TRBD2 (6 bases). Per the germline V gene, CDR1 is KGHDR and CDR2 is SFDVKD. The CDR3 has 14 residues. The V gene lost 5 bases and the J gene lost 2 bases, with 12 bases spanning the gap. The CDR3 DNA reads TGTGCCACCAGTGCCGCGGGGAGTACCTACGAGCAGTACTTC. Translation gives CATSAAGSTYEQYF.

This chain links TRBV7-9 with TRBJ2-7; 13 bases fit TRBD2. The CDR3 extends over 15 amino acids. V was clipped by 8 bases and J by 0 bases; unmatched bases: 4. Germline lookup yields CDR1 SEHNR and CDR2 FQNEAQ (reference sequence). The CDR3: CASLRTSGGSYEQYF. CDR3 DNA: TGTGCCAGCTTGCGGACTAGCGGGGGCTCCTACGAGCAGTACTTC.

The chain couples TRBV19 to TRBJ1-5; D is possibly TRBD1 (6 bases). CDR1 is LNHDA, CDR2 SQIVND, per germline (reference sequence). Trimming took off 0 bases at V and 0 bases at J, with 12 bases between the two ends. The CDR3 totals 17 residues. In DNA form, the CDR3 reads TGTGCCAGTAGTATAGACCCGACAGGTTATAGCAATCAGCCCCAGCATTTT. It encodes CASSIDPTGYSNQPQHF.

The V call is TRBV19, the J call TRBJ1-2; 9 positions agree with TRBD1. The CDR3 consists of 14 residues. V trimming: 5 bases; J trimming: 2 bases; junction bases outside the gene matches: 3. Germline V CDR1 and CDR2: LNHDA, SQIVND (reference sequence). The CDR3 is CASSVDRGNYGYTF. CDR3 DNA: TGTGCCAGTAGTGTGGACAGGGGCAACTATGGCTACACCTTC.

J is TRBJ1-1 and V is TRBV9, with TRBD1 identical over 8 bases. This CDR3 contains 13 residues. Germline CDR1 is SGDLS and CDR2 is YYNGEE. Trimming took 3 bases from V and 7 from J; bases not matched to a gene: 5. CDR3 in DNA: TGTGCCAGCAGCGCTGGGACAGGCGGTGAAGCTTTCTTT. This encodes CASSAGTGGEAFF.

The V and J genes are TRBV5-4 and TRBJ1-1, with TRBD1 matching over 10 bases. CDR1 SGHNT and CDR2 YYREEE come from the germline V gene (reference sequence). The ends lost 0 bases at V and 6 bases at J; junction bases unmatched: 5. The CDR3 runs 15 residues. The CDR3 region has the DNA TGTGCCAGCAGCTTGGCGGGACAGGGGCGTTCTGAAGCTTTCTTT. Protein sequence: CASSLAGQGRSEAFF.

This clone has more than one count but fewer than ten. This chain joins TRBV11-2 and TRBJ2-2; 7 nucleotides agree with TRBD1. The CDR3 runs to 15 residues. Unmatched junction bases numbered 5, after V lost 2 bases and J lost 5 bases. Germline CDR1 and CDR2: SGHAT and FQNNGV. The CDR3: CASSLNRGWTGELFF. The CDR3 DNA follows: TGTGCCAGCAGCTTAAACAGGGGATGGACCGGGGAGCTGTTTTTT.

The rearrangement uses TRBV4-3 and TRBJ1-5; D possibly corresponds to TRBD1 (6 bases). Germline lookup yields CDR1 LGHNA and CDR2 YSLEER. CDR3 size: 18 residues. V was shortened by 0 bases and J by 0 bases, with 15 bases between the two germline ends. CDR3 residues: CASSQDPPGANSNQPQHF. CDR3 nucleotides: TGCGCCAGCAGCCAAGATCCCCCAGGGGCCAATAGCAATCAGCCCCAGCATTTT.

The chain is built from TRBV5-6 and TRBJ2-5; D not resolved. The CDR3 sequence is 12 residues long. Germline V CDR1 and CDR2: SGHDT, YYEEEE. Trimming removed 5 bases at V and 6 bases at J, with 11 bases between. The CDR3 DNA sequence: TGTGCCAGCAGAAACTCCCGCAAGACCCAGTACTTC. Its protein is CASRNSRKTQYF.